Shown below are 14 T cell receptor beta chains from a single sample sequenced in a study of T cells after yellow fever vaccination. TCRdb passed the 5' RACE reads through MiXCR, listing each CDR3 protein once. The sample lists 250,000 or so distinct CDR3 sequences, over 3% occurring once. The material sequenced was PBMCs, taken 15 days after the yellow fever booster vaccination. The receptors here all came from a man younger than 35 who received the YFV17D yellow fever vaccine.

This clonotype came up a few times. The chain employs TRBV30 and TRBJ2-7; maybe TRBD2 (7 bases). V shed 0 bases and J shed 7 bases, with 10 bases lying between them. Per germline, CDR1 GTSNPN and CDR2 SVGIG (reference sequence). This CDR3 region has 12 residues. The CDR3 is CAWSVGGPEQYF. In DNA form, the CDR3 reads TGTGCCTGGAGTGTCGGGGGGCCGGAGCAGTACTTC.

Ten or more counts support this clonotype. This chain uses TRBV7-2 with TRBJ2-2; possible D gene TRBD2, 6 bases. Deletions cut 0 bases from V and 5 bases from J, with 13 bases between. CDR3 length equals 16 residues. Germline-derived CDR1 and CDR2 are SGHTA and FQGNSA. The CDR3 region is CASSLAPGRWTGELFF. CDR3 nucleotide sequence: TGTGCCAGCAGCTTAGCCCCGGGGAGGTGGACCGGGGAGCTGTTTTTT.

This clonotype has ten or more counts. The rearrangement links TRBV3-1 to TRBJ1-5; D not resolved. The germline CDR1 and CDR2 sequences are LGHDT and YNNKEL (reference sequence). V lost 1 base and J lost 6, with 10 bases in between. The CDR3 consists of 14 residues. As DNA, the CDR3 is TGTGCCAGCAGCCAAGGTCTGATGGGTCAGCCCCAGCATTTT. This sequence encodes CASSQGLMGQPQHF.

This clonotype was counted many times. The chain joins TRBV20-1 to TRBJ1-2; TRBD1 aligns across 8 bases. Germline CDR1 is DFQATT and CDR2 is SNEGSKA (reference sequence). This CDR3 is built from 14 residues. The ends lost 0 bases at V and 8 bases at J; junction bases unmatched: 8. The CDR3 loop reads CSARDRQGAGGYTF. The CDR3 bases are TGCAGTGCTAGAGATCGGCAGGGGGCTGGAGGCTACACCTTC.

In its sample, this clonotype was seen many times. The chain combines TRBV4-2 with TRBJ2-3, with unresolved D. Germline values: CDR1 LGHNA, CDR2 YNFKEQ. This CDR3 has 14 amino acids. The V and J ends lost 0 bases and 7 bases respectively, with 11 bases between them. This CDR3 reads CASSQDRSSYTQYF. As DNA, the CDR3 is TGTGCCAGCAGCCAAGATCGTAGCTCATATACGCAGTATTTT.

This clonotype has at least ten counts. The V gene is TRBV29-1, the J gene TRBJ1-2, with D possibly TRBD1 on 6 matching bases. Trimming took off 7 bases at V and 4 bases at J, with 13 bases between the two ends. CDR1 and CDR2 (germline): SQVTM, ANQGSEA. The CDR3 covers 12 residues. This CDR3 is CSALTGTYGYTF. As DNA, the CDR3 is TGCAGCGCCCTGACAGGAACCTATGGCTACACCTTC.

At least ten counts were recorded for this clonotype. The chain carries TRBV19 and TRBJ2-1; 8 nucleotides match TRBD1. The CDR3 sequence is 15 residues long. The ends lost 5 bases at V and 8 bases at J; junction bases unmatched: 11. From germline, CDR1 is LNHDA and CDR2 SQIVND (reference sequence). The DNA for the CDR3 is TGTGCCAGTAGTCCTCTGGACAGGGTATGGCATGAGCAGTTCTTC. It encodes CASSPLDRVWHEQFF.

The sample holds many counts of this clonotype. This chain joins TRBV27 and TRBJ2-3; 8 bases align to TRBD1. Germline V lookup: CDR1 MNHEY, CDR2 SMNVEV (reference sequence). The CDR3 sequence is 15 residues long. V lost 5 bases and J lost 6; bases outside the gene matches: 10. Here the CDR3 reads CASSHAGQGRDTQYF. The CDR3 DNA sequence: TGTGCCAGCAGTCACGCCGGACAGGGTAGGGATACGCAGTATTTT.

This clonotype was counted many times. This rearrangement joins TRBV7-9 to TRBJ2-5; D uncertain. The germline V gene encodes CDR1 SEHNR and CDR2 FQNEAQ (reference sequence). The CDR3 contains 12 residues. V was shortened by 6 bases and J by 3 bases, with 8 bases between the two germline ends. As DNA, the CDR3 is TGTGCCAGCAGTCGGGCAGAAGAGACCCAGTACTTC. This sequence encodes CASSRAEETQYF.

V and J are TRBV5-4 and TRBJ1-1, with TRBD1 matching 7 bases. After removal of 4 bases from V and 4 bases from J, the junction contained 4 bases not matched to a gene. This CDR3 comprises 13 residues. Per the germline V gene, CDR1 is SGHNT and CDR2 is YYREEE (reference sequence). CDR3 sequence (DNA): TGTGCCAGCAGCGGGGGACAGTCCACTGAAGCTTTCTTT. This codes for CASSGGQSTEAFF.

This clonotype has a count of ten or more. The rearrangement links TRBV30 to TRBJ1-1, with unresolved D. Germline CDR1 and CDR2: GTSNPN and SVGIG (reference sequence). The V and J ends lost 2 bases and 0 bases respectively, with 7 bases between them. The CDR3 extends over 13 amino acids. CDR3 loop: CAWSRILNTEAFF. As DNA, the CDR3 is TGTGCCTGGAGTAGGATACTGAACACTGAAGCTTTCTTT.

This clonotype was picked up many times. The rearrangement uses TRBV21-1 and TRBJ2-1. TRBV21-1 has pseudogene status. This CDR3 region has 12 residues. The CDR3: CASSSKFNEQFF. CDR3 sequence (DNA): TGTGCCAGCAGCTCGAAATTCAATGAGCAGTTCTTC.

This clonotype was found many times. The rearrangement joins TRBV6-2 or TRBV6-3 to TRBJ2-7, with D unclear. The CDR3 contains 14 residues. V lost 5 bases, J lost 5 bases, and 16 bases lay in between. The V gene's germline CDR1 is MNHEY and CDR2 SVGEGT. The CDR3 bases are TGTGCCAGCAGTCGCTCCGAGGATGTAAACGAGCAGTACGTC. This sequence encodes CASSRSEDVNEQYV.

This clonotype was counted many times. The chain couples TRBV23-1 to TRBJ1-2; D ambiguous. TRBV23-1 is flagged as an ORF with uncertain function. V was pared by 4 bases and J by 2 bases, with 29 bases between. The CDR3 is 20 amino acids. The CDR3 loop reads CASSLKLRAIDFGPNYGYTF. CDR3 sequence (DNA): TGCGCCAGCAGTCTGAAATTGAGGGCCATCGACTTCGGGCCCAACTATGGCTACACCTTC.